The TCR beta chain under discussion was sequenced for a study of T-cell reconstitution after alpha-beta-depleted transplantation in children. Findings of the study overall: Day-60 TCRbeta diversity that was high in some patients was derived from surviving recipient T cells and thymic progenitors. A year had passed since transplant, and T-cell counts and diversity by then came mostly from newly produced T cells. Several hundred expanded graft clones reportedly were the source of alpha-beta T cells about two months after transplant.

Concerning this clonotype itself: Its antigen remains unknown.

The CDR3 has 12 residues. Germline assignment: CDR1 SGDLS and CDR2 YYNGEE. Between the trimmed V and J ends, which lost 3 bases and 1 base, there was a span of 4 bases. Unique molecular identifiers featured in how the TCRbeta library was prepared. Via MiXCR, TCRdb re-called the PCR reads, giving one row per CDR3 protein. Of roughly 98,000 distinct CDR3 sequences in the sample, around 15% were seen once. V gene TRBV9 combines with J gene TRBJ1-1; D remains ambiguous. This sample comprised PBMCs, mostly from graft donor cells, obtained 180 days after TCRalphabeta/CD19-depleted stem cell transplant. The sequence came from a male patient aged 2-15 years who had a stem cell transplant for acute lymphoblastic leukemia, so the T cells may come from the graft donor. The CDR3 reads CASSGANTEAFF. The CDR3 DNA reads TGTGCCAGCAGCGGGGCGAACACTGAAGCTTTCTTT.